These 24 T cell receptor beta chains originate from one sample sequenced in a study of PD-L1 blockade in urothelial cancer. Time point indicated: pretreatment peripheral blood. TCRdb keeps only in-frame clones here, not all; method: immunoSEQ multiplex PCR. The table has tens of thousands of clones, around 87% seen once. Sample: PBMCs, taken around atezolizumab (anti-PD-L1) treatment. Source of these receptors: a man aged 55 to 70 with urothelial cancer.

The V and J genes are TRBV4-1 and TRBJ2-5; TRBD2 agrees at 10 bases. CDR3 length equals 15 residues. The V gene end was trimmed by 2 bases and the J gene end by 3 bases; junction bases not matched to a gene: 3. Germline V gene lookup returns CDR1 MGHRA and CDR2 YSYEKL. CDR3 residues: CASSQSTSGEETQYF. The CDR3 region has the DNA TGCGCCAGCAGCCAATCTACTAGCGGGGAAGAGACCCAGTACTTC.

Details on this clone: One end of the junction does not line up with germline, which may come from a read error. This chain uses TRBV5-1 with TRBJ2-1, with D tentatively TRBD1 (6 bases). Germline V gives CDR1 SGHRS, CDR2 YFSETQ. This CDR3 has 14 residues. CDR3 sequence: CASTLQGLGNEQFF. CDR3 coding DNA: TGCGCCAGCACCTTGCAGGGGCTGGGCAATGAGCAGTTCTTC.

The chain recombines TRBV27 with TRBJ1-3; D remains ambiguous. The CDR3 consists of 13 residues. V was shortened by 7 bases and J by 0 bases, with 7 bases between the two germline ends. Germline loops: CDR1 MNHEY, CDR2 SMNVEV (reference sequence). The CDR3 sequence: CASIRISGNTIYF. Written as DNA, the CDR3 is TGTGCCAGCATCAGGATCTCTGGAAACACCATATATTTT.

This chain links TRBV5-1 with TRBJ2-3; D is perhaps TRBD1 (6 bases). V lost 7 bases and J lost 2, with 17 bases in between. The CDR3 consists of 15 residues. The germline CDR1 and CDR2 sequences are SGHRS and YFSETQ. The CDR3 DNA is TGCGCCAGCGGAGAACCAGGGGCGTCCACAGATACGCAGTATTTT. It translates to CASGEPGASTDTQYF. The full variable domain, its missing parts supplied by reference TRBV5-1 and TRBJ2-3, is KAGVTQTPRYLIKTRGQQVTLSCSPISGHRSVSWYQQTPGQGLQFLFEYFSETQRNKGNFPGRFSGRQFSNSRSEMNVSTLELGDSALYLCASGEPGASTDTQYFGPGTRLTVL.

The genes are TRBV30 and TRBJ2-3, with 7 nucleotides matching TRBD2. CDR3 size: 13 residues. Germline trimming cut 2 bases from V and 3 bases from J; bases unmatched to any gene: 2. Germline lookup yields CDR1 GTSNPN and CDR2 SVGIG (reference sequence). CDR3 in amino acids: CAWSSGDTDTQYF. The CDR3 DNA reads as TGTGCCTGGAGTAGCGGGGATACAGATACGCAGTATTTT.

The chain uses TRBV29-1 and TRBJ2-3; the match to TRBD2 covers 9 bases. CDR3 length equals 17 residues. Per the germline V gene, CDR1 is SQVTM and CDR2 is ANQGSEA. Unmatched junction bases numbered 14, after V lost 0 bases and J lost 7 bases. CDR3 residues: CSVEDLQIGGGAYTQYF. As DNA, the CDR3 is TGCAGCGTTGAAGATCTTCAAATAGGCGGGGGGGCATATACGCAGTATTTT.

This clone was observed once. Here the CDR3 DNA reads TGTGCCAGCAGTAGACAGGGGGCCTACGAGCAGTACTTC. This codes for CASSRQGAYEQYF. This chain joins TRBV27 and TRBJ2-7; TRBD1 aligns across 9 bases. Germline V gene data show CDR1 as MNHEY and CDR2 as SMNVEV (reference sequence). With V trimmed by 5 bases and J by 2 bases, 1 base remained unmatched. CDR3 size: 13 residues.

The chain carries TRBV2 and TRBJ1-5; 12 nucleotides agree with TRBD1. V was clipped by 7 bases and J by 4 bases; unmatched bases: 5. CDR1 is SNHLY and CDR2 is FYNNEI in the germline V gene. This CDR3 spans 15 amino acids. The CDR3 nucleotides are TGTGCCAGCACTGGGGACAGGGGGCGAAATCAGCCCCAGCATTTT. It is translated as CASTGDRGRNQPQHF.

J is TRBJ2-3 and V is TRBV5-1; D perhaps matches TRBD2 (6 bases). The CDR3 extends over 16 amino acids. The V end was cut by 1 base, the J end by 1 base, with 13 bases between. CDR1 is SGHRS, CDR2 YFSETQ, per germline. CDR3 bases: TGCGCCAGCAGCTTGCGTGGCTCGGGGGGCACAGATACGCAGTATTTT. This sequence encodes CASSLRGSGGTDTQYF.

The chain combines TRBV5-1 with TRBJ1-1, with 7 bases fitting TRBD1. The V gene end was trimmed by 2 bases and the J gene end by 3 bases; junction bases not matched to a gene: 4. The CDR3 has 14 amino acids. Germline CDR1 SGHRS, CDR2 YFSETQ. For the CDR3, the DNA is TGCGCCAGCAGCTTTCACAGGGGAGACACTGAAGCTTTCTTT. It codes for CASSFHRGDTEAFF.

The chain couples TRBV15 to TRBJ1-5; D unclear. V was cut by 1 base and J by 8 bases, with 6 bases left in between. There are 12 residues in the CDR3. Germline assignment: CDR1 LNHNV and CDR2 YYDKDF (reference sequence). The CDR3, as DNA: TGTGCCACCAGCAGAGGTCCGGAGCCCCAGCATTTT. Protein sequence: CATSRGPEPQHF.

In nucleotides, the CDR3 is TGTGCCAGCAGCCTCACCGACAGGGCCCATGGCTACACCTTC. It is translated as CASSLTDRAHGYTF. This chain links TRBV7-9 with TRBJ1-2, with 7 bases matching TRBD1. Trimming at V came to 5 bases and at J to 6 bases, leaving 9 bases not matched to a gene. This CDR3 is built from 14 residues. Germline-derived CDR1 and CDR2 are SEHNR and FQNEAQ (reference sequence).

The chain uses TRBV7-2 and TRBJ2-3; D gene uncertain. The germline CDR1 and CDR2 sequences are SGHTA and FQGNSA. Trimming removed 7 bases from V and 0 bases from J, with 5 bases in between. The CDR3 sequence is 12 residues long. The CDR3, as DNA: TGTGCCAGCACCCTAAGCACAGATACGCAGTATTTT. Translated: CASTLSTDTQYF.

The rearrangement uses TRBV10-3 and TRBJ2-1; TRBD1 matches 9 bases. The V and J ends lost 2 bases and 3 bases, in that order; junction bases with no gene match: 2. Germline CDR1 is ENHRY and CDR2 is SYGVKD. CDR3 length equals 15 residues. The CDR3 DNA follows: TGTGCCATCAGTGAGACGGACAGGGGCTACAATGAGCAGTTCTTC. Amino acid sequence: CAISETDRGYNEQFF.

The chain recombines TRBV29-1 with TRBJ2-5, with 7 bases lining up with TRBD1. CDR3 length: 14 residues. The germline CDR1 and CDR2 sequences are SQVTM and ANQGSEA. V was clipped by 7 bases and J by 5 bases; unmatched bases: 13. In nucleotides, the CDR3 is TGCAGCGCGCCCCTCCCAGGGGGTTTTGAGACCCAGTACTTC. Its translation is CSAPLPGGFETQYF.

The chain couples TRBV28 to TRBJ2-7; 7 nucleotides align to TRBD2. The CDR3 runs 15 residues. Germline V gene sequence: CDR1 MDHEN, CDR2 SYDVKM. V shed 4 bases, J shed 4 bases, and the junction held 10 bases outside the gene matches. The CDR3 region is CASSSPGLSNYEQYF. The DNA of the CDR3 is TGTGCCAGCAGTTCCCCGGGACTATCCAATTACGAGCAGTACTTC.

V is TRBV15 and J is TRBJ2-1; D possibly corresponds to TRBD2 (6 bases). Germline V lookup: CDR1 LNHNV, CDR2 YYDKDF (reference sequence). This CDR3 contains 15 residues. Between the trimmed V and J ends, which lost 3 bases and 4 bases, there was a span of 13 bases. This chain's CDR3 is CATSSHSGQYNEQFF. CDR3 in DNA: TGTGCCACCAGCAGTCACAGCGGGCAATACAATGAGCAGTTCTTC.

The rearrangement links TRBV10-3 to TRBJ2-1; 14 bases agree with TRBD2. Germline trimming cut 3 bases from V and 6 bases from J; bases unmatched to any gene: 10. The CDR3 has 18 residues. Germline CDR1 is ENHRY and CDR2 is SYGVKD. CDR3 nucleotides: TGTGCCATCAGTGAAGCTCAAGGACTAGCGGGGGGTCGCAATGAGCAGTTCTTC. Amino acids: CAISEAQGLAGGRNEQFF.

J is TRBJ2-3 and V is TRBV4-2; 9 nucleotides agree with TRBD2. J gave up 2 bases and V 0 bases, and 6 bases lay outside the gene matches. Germline-derived CDR1 and CDR2 are LGHNA and YNFKEQ. The CDR3 runs 17 residues. DNA of the CDR3: TGTGCCAGCAGCCAAGATAATGGCGGGGGGGCCACAGATACGCAGTATTTT. Translated: CASSQDNGGGATDTQYF.

The chain carries TRBV6-5 and TRBJ1-1; the match to TRBD1 covers 8 bases. Germline-derived CDR1 and CDR2 are MNHEY and SVGAGI. Trimming at V came to 3 bases and at J to 2 bases, leaving 5 bases not matched to a gene. The CDR3 consists of 15 residues. CDR3 sequence: CASSYEQGVNTEAFF. The CDR3 nucleotides read TGTGCCAGCAGTTATGAACAGGGGGTTAACACTGAAGCTTTCTTT.

This clone was counted only a few times. V usage is TRBV28 and J usage is TRBJ2-1; 8 nucleotides match TRBD2. Per germline, CDR1 MDHEN and CDR2 SYDVKM. The CDR3 extends over 13 amino acids. With 6 bases clipped from V and 4 bases from J, the junction kept 2 bases outside the gene matches. The CDR3 reads CASRAGGYNEQFF. The CDR3 coding sequence is TGTGCCAGCAGGGCGGGAGGATACAATGAGCAGTTCTTC.

This chain links TRBV10-3 with TRBJ2-1; 10 nucleotides line up with TRBD2. In germline, CDR1 is ENHRY, CDR2 SYGVKD. J was trimmed by 2 bases and V by 6 bases; bases with no gene match: 22. The CDR3 spans 21 residues. CDR3 in amino acids: CAIRIGQIAGTTSGTYNEQFF. The DNA for the CDR3 is TGTGCCATCAGGATAGGCCAGATCGCGGGAACTACTAGCGGGACCTACAATGAGCAGTTCTTC.

The V gene is TRBV5-1, the J gene TRBJ2-7; 7 bases map to TRBD1. The CDR3 has 15 residues. V lost 4 bases, J lost 0 bases, and 7 bases stayed unmatched. CDR1 SGHRS and CDR2 YFSETQ come from the germline V gene. The CDR3, as DNA: TGCGCCAGCAGCCCCGGGACAGACAGCTCCTACGAGCAGTACTTC. Amino acids: CASSPGTDSSYEQYF. The full variable domain, with the rest looked up from reference TRBV5-1 and TRBJ2-7, is KAGVTQTPRYLIKTRGQQVTLSCSPISGHRSVSWYQQTPGQGLQFLFEYFSETQRNKGNFPGRFSGRQFSNSRSEMNVSTLELGDSALYLCASSPGTDSSYEQYFGPGTRLTVT.

The chain links TRBV7-9 to TRBJ2-2, with TRBD2 as a possible D gene (7 bases). The CDR3 totals 17 residues. CDR1 is SEHNR and CDR2 is FQNEAQ in the germline V gene (reference sequence). Between the trimmed V and J ends, which lost 5 bases and 1 base, there was a span of 17 bases. CDR3 sequence: CASSPFFGGRNTGELFF. The CDR3 DNA sequence: TGTGCCAGCAGCCCCTTCTTCGGGGGGCGGAACACCGGGGAGCTGTTTTTT. The variable domain in full, completed from reference TRBV7-9 and TRBJ2-2, reads DTGVSQNPRHKITKRGQNVTFRCDPISEHNRLYWYRQTLGQGPEFLTYFQNEAQLEKSRLLSDRFSAERPKGSFSTLEIQRTEQGDSAMYLCASSPFFGGRNTGELFFGEGSRLTVL.